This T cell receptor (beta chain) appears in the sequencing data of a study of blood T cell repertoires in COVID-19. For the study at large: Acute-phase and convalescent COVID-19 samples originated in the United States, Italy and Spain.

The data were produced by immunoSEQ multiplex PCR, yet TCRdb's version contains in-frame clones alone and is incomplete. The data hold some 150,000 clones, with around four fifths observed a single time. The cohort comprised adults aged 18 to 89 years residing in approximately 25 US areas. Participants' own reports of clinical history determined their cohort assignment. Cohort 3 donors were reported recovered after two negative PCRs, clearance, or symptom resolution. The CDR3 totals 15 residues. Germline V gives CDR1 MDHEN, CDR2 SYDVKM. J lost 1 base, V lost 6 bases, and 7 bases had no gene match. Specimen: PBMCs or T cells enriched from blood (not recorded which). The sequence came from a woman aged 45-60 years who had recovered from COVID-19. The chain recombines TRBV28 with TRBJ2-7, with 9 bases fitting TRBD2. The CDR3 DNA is TGTGCCAGCAGCCCCCCCAGCGGGGGGTCCTACGAGCAGTACTTC. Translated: CASSPPSGGSYEQYF.